Listed below are T cell receptor beta chains from one sample, sequenced in a study of CXCR3-negative and CXCR3-positive naive CD8 T cells. One entry per CDR3 protein, without DNA, is what TCRdb gives after re-calling the 5' RACE reads. The sample holds fewer than 90,000 distinct CDR3 sequences. The specimen was naive CXCR3+ CD8+ T cells from blood. The receptors were gathered from a human donor in good health. Some clones in this sample may be carry-over from other donors' samples. Both conserved end residues are part of each CDR3.

j_gene,v_gene,CDR3aa
TRBJ2-1,TRBV14,CASSQEWTNYNEQFF
TRBJ1-4,TRBV28,CASSPRTGLDEKLFF
TRBJ2-3,TRBV7-6,CASSLVSSAGYTDTQYF
TRBJ2-7,TRBV7-9,CATIPDGVLEQYF
TRBJ1-1,TRBV5-1,CASSWTGGAEAFF
TRBJ2-2,TRBV29-1,CSGTGPNTGELFF
TRBJ1-1,TRBV30,CAWSVTGSNTEAFF
TRBJ2-7,TRBV30,CAWSVLEGYEQYF
TRBJ2-7,TRBV20-1,CSAKGQYSYEQYF
TRBJ2-3,TRBV11-2,CASSFSLAFNTDTQYF
TRBJ2-4,TRBV28,CAIQRGAGIAKNIQYF
TRBJ2-1,TRBV7-2,CASGAGGGAYNEQFF
TRBJ2-1,TRBV7-6,CASSSDLGNEQFF
TRBJ2-3,TRBV20-1,CSAWWDTDTQYF
TRBJ1-1,TRBV5-1,CASSLAGRGTEAFF
TRBJ2-7,TRBV7-2,CASSWTSGSSYEQYF
TRBJ2-5,TRBV28,CASSSPGTAQETQYF
TRBJ1-2,TRBV4-1,CASSPNFIGPNYGYTF
TRBJ2-5,TRBV7-6,CAISLGPSQETQYF
TRBJ2-5,TRBV7-6,CASSLADYSQETQYF
TRBJ1-5,TRBV25-1,CASNHEGRGDQPQHF
TRBJ2-7,TRBV28,CASSAPGKGSYEQYF
TRBJ2-6,TRBV9,CASSVGDSGANVLTF
TRBJ2-3,TRBV27,CASSLSGGTDTQYF
TRBJ1-5,TRBV20-1,CSARDQLQPQHF
TRBJ2-1,TRBV7-9,CASSYQDSSYNEQFF
TRBJ2-2,TRBV12-3/TRBV12-4,CASSFILAGDPNTGELFF
TRBJ2-7,TRBV29-1,CSAGTGGYEQYF
TRBJ2-1,TRBV5-1,CASSLETVMPFVEQFF
TRBJ2-3,TRBV7-6,CASSLQPTTDTQYF
TRBJ1-2,TRBV27,CASSSGHYNYGYTF
TRBJ2-7,TRBV14,CASSQLQGSYEQYF
TRBJ1-1,TRBV3-1,CASSQDSTTEPGAFF
TRBJ2-1,TRBV30,CAWSRLAGADDEQFF
TRBJ2-7,TRBV5-1,CATKPGLDPFEQYF
TRBJ2-3,TRBV2,CASSGLADSTDTQYF
TRBJ2-7,TRBV28,CASSPGLPSYEQYF
TRBJ2-7,TRBV4-1,CASSQFSGENYEQYF
TRBJ2-3,TRBV28,CASSFSGELNTQYF
TRBJ2-5,TRBV3-1,CASSPYGLAGVWTQYF
TRBJ2-1,TRBV4-1,CASSQGRAKANEQFF
TRBJ2-7,TRBV5-1,CASSNRQGTYEQYF
TRBJ2-1,TRBV12-3/TRBV12-4,CASSLRGLGKFF
TRBJ2-1,TRBV6-4,CATSLGTSGENEQFF